The sample holds a few counts of the clone carrying this TCR beta chain. The antigen is not known. Molecules of cDNA were individually given unique molecular identifiers that were attached to them. In TCRdb, the 5' RACE reads were re-called with MiXCR into one record per CDR3 protein. In the table there are over 75,000 distinct CDR3 sequences, about 15% of which are singletons. Unmatched junction bases numbered 6, after V lost 11 bases and J lost 5 bases. Germline V gene data show CDR1 as LNHDA and CDR2 as SQIVND (reference sequence). This CDR3 contains 12 residues. The record originates from a study of early T cells in non-severe SARS-CoV-2 infection. General study findings and limits: Matching results from VDJdb favored anti-spike CD8 responses, leaving private and CD4 specificities undetected.

Sequenced material: whole blood. V gene TRBV19 combines with J gene TRBJ2-1, with 7 bases that match TRBD2. This TCR was recovered from an adult who was a healthcare worker with PCR-confirmed SARS-CoV-2 infection or an uninfected control (not recorded which). The CDR3 spells CASLAAHNEQFF. In DNA form, the CDR3 reads TGTGCCTCCCTAGCGGCCCACAATGAGCAGTTCTTC.